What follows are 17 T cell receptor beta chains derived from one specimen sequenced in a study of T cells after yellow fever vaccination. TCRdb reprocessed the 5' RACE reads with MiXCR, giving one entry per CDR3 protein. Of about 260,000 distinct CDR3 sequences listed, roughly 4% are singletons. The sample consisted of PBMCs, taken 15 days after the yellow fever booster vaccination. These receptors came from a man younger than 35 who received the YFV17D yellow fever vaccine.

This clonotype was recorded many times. CDR3 sequence: CATLRTGEETQYF. For the CDR3, the DNA is TGTGCCACCCTAAGGACAGGGGAAGAGACCCAGTACTTC. The J gene is TRBJ2-5, the V gene TRBV12-3 or TRBV12-4; 9 positions agree with TRBD1. V lost 10 bases to trimming and J lost 3 bases; unmatched junction nucleotides: 6. The CDR3 extends over 13 amino acids.

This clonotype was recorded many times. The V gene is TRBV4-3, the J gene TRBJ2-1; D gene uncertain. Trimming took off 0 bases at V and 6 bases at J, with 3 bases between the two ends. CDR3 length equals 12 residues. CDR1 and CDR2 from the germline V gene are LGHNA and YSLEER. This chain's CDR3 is CASSQDTNEQFF. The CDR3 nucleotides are TGCGCCAGCAGCCAAGATACCAATGAGCAGTTCTTC.

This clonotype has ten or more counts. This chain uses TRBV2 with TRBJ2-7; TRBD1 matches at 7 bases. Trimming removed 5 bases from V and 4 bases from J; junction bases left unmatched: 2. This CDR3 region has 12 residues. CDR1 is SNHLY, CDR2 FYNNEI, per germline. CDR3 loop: CASSKTGYEQYF. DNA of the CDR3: TGTGCCAGCAGTAAGACAGGGTACGAGCAGTACTTC.

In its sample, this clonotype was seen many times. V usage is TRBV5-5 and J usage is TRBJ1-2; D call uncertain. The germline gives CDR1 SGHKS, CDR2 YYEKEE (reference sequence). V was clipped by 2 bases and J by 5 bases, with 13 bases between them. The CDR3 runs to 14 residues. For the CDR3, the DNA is TGTGCCAGCAGCTTTTACCTTGCTTTTTATGGCTACACCTTC. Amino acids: CASSFYLAFYGYTF.

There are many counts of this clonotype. The CDR3 region is CASSLGGLRNSPLHF. DNA of the CDR3: TGTGCCAGCAGCTTAGGAGGGCTGCGTAATTCACCCCTCCACTTT. This rearrangement joins TRBV7-9 to TRBJ1-6, with D uncertain. Germline lookup yields CDR1 SEHNR and CDR2 FQNEAQ (reference sequence). This CDR3 contains 15 residues. The ends were cut back, 1 base at V and 6 bases at J, with 10 bases in the middle.

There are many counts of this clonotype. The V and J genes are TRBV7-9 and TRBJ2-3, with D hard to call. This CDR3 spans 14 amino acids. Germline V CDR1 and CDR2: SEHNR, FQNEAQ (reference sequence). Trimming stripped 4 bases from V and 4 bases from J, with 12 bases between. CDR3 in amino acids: CASSSSAPADTQYF. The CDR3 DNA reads TGTGCCAGCAGCTCCTCGGCCCCGGCAGATACGCAGTATTTT.

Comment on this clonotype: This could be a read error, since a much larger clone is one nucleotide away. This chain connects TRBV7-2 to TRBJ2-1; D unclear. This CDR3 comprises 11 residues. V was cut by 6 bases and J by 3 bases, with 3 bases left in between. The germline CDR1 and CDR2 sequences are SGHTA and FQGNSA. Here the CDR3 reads CASRVYNEQFF. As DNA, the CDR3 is TGTGCCAGCAGAGTCTACAATGAGCAGTTCTTC.

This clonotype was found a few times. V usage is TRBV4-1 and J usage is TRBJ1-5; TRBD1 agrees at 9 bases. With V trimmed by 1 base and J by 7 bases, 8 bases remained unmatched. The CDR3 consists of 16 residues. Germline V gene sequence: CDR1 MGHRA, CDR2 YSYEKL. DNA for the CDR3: TGCGCCAGCAGCCAAGGCCCCACAGGGGGCTGGCAGCCCCAGCATTTT. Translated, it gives CASSQGPTGGWQPQHF.

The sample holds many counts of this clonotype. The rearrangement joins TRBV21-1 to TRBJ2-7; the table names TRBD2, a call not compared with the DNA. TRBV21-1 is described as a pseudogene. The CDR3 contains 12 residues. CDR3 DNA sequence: TGTGCCAGCGCGGGGGACTCCTACGAGCAGTACGTC. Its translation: CASAGDSYEQYV.

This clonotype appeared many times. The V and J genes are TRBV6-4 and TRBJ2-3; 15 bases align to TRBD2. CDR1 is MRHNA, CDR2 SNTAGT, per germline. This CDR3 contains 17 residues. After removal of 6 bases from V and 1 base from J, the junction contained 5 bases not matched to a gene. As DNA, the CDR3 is TGTGCCAGCAGCCGGACTAGCGGGGGGGCAGGCACAGATACGCAGTATTTT. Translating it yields CASSRTSGGAGTDTQYF.

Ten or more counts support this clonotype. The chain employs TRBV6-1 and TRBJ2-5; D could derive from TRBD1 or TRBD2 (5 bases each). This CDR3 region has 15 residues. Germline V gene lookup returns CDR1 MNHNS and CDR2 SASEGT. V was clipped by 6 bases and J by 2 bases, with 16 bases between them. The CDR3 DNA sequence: TGTGCCAGCAGCCAGAATCAGGGCGGGCAAGAGACCCAGTACTTC. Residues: CASSQNQGGQETQYF.

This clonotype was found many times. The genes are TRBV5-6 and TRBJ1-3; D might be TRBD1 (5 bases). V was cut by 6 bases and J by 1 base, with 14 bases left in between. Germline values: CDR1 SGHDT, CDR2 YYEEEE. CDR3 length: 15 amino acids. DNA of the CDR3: TGTGCCAGCAACAGGATGTCAAGATCTGGAAACACCATATATTTT. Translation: CASNRMSRSGNTIYF.

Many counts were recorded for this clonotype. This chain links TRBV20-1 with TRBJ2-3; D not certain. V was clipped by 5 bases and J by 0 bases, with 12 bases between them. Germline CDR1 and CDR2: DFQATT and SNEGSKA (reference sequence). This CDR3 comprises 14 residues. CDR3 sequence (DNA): TGCAGTGCTCACCGGGCGGAGAGCACAGATACGCAGTATTTT. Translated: CSAHRAESTDTQYF.

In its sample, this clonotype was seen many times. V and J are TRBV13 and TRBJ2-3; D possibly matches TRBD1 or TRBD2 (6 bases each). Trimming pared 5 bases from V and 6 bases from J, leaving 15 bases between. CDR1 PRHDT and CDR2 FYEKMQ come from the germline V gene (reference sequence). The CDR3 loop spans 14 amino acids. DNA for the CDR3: TGTGCCAGCAGCCGTCCGGGGGCGGGCGATACGCAGTATTTT. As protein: CASSRPGAGDTQYF.

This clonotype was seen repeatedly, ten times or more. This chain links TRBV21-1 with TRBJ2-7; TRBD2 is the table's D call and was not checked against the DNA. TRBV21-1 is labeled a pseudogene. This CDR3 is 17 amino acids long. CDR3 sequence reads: CASSILGGGLDSYEQYV. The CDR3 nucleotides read TGTGCCAGCAGCATCTTGGGGGGGGGCCTCGACTCCTACGAGCAGTACGTC.

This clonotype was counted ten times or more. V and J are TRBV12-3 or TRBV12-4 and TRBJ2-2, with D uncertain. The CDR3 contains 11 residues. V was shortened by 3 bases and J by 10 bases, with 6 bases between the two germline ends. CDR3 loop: CASSFRLELFF. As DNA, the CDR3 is TGTGCCAGCAGTTTTAGGTTGGAGCTGTTTTTT.

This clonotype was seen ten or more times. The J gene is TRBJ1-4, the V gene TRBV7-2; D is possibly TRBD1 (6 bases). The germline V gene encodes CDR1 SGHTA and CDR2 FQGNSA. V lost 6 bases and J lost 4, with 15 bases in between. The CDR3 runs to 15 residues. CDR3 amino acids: CASSPRTAGNEKLFF. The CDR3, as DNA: TGTGCCAGCAGTCCCCGGACAGCCGGTAATGAAAAACTGTTTTTT.